This passage covers 9 T cell receptor beta chains from one sample sequenced in a study of T cell responses to AZD1222 COVID-19 vaccine. Produced via immunoSEQ multiplex PCR; TCRdb's table is partial and in-frame only. The table has about 64,000 clones, around nine tenths seen once. Sequences were derived from peripheral blood, sampled 28 days after the second dose of the MenACWY control vaccine. The receptors were sampled from an adult who received the MenACWY meningococcal vaccine as a control.

The V call is TRBV7-2, the J call TRBJ2-1, with D possibly matching TRBD1 (5 bases). CDR3 length equals 15 residues. Germline assignment: CDR1 SGHTA and CDR2 FQGNSA. V was shortened by 5 bases and J by 3 bases, with 14 bases between the two germline ends. Here the CDR3 reads CASSPGSSLYNEQFF. The CDR3 DNA sequence: TGTGCCAGCAGCCCAGGGTCGAGCCTCTACAATGAGCAGTTCTTC.

V and J are TRBV27 and TRBJ2-5; TRBD2 might be the D (5 bases). CDR1 is MNHEY and CDR2 is SMNVEV in the germline V gene (reference sequence). V gave up 6 bases and J gave up 2 bases, with 7 bases separating them. The CDR3 totals 12 residues. The CDR3, as DNA: TGTGCCAGCAGGAGGACTCAAGAGACCCAGTACTTC. Translation gives CASRRTQETQYF.

The V gene is TRBV19, the J gene TRBJ1-3, with unresolved D. From germline, CDR1 is LNHDA and CDR2 SQIVND (reference sequence). The CDR3 loop spans 12 amino acids. Trimming removed 5 bases at V and 0 bases at J, with 2 bases between. CDR3 in amino acids: CASSASGNTIYF. Here the CDR3 DNA reads TGTGCCAGTAGTGCCTCTGGAAACACCATATATTTT.

The rearrangement uses TRBV11-2 and TRBJ2-7; 8 bases fit TRBD2. This CDR3 has 15 residues. V was pared by 3 bases and J by 4 bases, with 8 bases of the junction left unmatched. CDR1 and CDR2 (germline): SGHAT, FQNNGV. Here the CDR3 DNA reads TGTGCCAGCAGCTTTGGCGGGAGGCGTTTTTACGAGCAGTACTTC. Protein product: CASSFGGRRFYEQYF.

Of note for this clone: The same CDR3 is also encoded by other DNA sequences in this sample. The chain couples TRBV3-1 (or the pseudogene TRBV3-2) to TRBJ1-3; D is perhaps TRBD1 (5 bases). The CDR3 is 16 amino acids. V dropped 4 bases and J dropped 0 bases, with 13 bases sitting between them. The germline gives CDR1 LGHDT, CDR2 YNNKEL (reference sequence). In nucleotides, the CDR3 is TGTGCCAGCAGCCTCGGACGTGGGGGCTCTGGAAACACCATATATTTT. Translation: CASSLGRGGSGNTIYF.

This chain connects TRBV6-2 or TRBV6-3 to TRBJ2-3; the D gene could be TRBD1 or TRBD2 (6 bases each). CDR1 and CDR2 from the germline V gene are MNHEY and SVGEGT. The CDR3 has 17 amino acids. V was clipped by 2 bases and J by 3 bases, with 18 bases between them. The CDR3 protein is CASSYGGLGGLTDTQYF. The CDR3 DNA reads as TGTGCCAGCAGTTACGGGGGGCTTGGCGGCCTTACAGATACGCAGTATTTT.

The chain joins TRBV10-3 to TRBJ1-1; D is unclear. The germline gives CDR1 ENHRY, CDR2 SYGVKD. V lost 10 bases and J lost 2, with 11 bases in between. The CDR3 is 12 residues long. The CDR3 loop is CATGLGNTEAFF. The CDR3 nucleotides are TGTGCCACCGGGCTGGGAAACACTGAAGCTTTCTTT.

This clone has more than one count but fewer than ten. This chain links TRBV5-6 with TRBJ2-2, with TRBD1 matching over 11 bases. The germline CDR1 and CDR2 sequences are SGHDT and YYEEEE. J gave up 6 bases and V 0 bases, and 4 bases lay outside the gene matches. The length of the CDR3 is 16 residues. CDR3 DNA: TGTGCCAGCAGCTTGGTCCCGGGACAGGGGGCCGGGGAGCTGTTTTTT. Translating it yields CASSLVPGQGAGELFF. Filled out from reference TRBV5-6 and TRBJ2-2, the complete variable domain reads DAGVTQSPTHLIKTRGQQVTLRCSPKSGHDTVSWYQQALGQGPQFIFQYYEEEERQRGNFPDRFSGHQFPNYSSELNVNALLLGDSALYLCASSLVPGQGAGELFFGEGSRLTVL.

The CDR3 nucleotides are TGTGCCAGCCACCAGTCCGGGGTTAACACCGGGGAGCTGTTTTTT. It encodes CASHQSGVNTGELFF. The chain carries TRBV18 and TRBJ2-2, with a tentative D call TRBD2 (5 bases). V was cut by 8 bases and J by 2 bases, with 15 bases left in between. The CDR3 sequence is 15 residues long. Germline CDR1 reads KGHSH; CDR2 reads LQKENI.